This T cell receptor (beta chain) was sequenced during a study of OX40 agonist ivuxolimab in advanced cancers. Judged by abundance, this clone is medium-sized (0.01 to 0.1%). Produced via immunoSEQ multiplex PCR; TCRdb's table is partial and in-frame only. The sample has around 46,000 clones; about four fifths are singletons. Looked up from germline, CDR1 is MRHNA and CDR2 is SNTAGT. V was cut by 0 bases and J by 5 bases, with 7 bases left in between. The CDR3 has 13 residues. V is TRBV6-4 and J is TRBJ1-1; D remains ambiguous. The sequencing here drew on CD4+ or CD8+ T cells sorted from blood, taken in a trial of the OX40 agonist ivuxolimab. The sequence came from an adult with an advanced solid tumor such as melanoma, head and neck, liver or kidney cancer. DNA of the CDR3: TGTGCCAGCAGTGACTCGGCGATGACTGAAGCTTTCTTT. Translation gives CASSDSAMTEAFF.